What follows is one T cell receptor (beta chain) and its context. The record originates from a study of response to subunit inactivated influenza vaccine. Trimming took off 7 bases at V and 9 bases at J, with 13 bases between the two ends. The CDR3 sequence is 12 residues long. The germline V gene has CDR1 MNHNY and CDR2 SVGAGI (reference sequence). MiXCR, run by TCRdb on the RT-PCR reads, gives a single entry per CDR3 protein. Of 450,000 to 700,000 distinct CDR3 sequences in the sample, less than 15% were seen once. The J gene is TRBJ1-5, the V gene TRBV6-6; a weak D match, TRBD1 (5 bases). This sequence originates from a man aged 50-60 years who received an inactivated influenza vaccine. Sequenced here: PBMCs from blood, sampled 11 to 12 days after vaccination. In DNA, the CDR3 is TGTGCCAGCATGGTTCAGGGCCGGCCCCAGCATTTT. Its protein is CASMVQGRPQHF.